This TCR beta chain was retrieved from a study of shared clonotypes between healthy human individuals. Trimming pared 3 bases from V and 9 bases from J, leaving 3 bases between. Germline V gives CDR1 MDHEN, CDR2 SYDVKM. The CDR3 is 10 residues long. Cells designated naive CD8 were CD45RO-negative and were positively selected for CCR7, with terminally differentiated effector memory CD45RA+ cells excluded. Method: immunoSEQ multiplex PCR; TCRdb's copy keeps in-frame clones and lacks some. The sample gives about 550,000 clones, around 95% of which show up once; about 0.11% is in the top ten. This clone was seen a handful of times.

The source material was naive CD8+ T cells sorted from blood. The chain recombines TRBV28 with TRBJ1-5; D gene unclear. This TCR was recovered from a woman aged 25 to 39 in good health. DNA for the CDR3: TGTGCCAGCAGTTTCGGGCCCCAGCATTTT. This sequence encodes CASSFGPQHF.